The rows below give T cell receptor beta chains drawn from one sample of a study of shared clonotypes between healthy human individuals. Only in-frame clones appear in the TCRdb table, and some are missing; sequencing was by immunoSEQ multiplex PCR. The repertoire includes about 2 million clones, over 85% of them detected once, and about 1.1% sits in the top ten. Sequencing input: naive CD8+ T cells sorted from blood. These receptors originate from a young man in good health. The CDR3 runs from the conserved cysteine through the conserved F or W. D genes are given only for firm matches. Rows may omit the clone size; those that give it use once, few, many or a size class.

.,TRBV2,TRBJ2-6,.,CASTGETLLSGANVLTF,TGTGCCAGCACAGGGGAGACCCTCCTCTCTGGGGCCAACGTCCTGACTTTC
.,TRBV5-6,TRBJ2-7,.,CASSLGASYEQYF,TGTGCCAGCAGCTTGGGGGCCAGCTACGAGCAGTACTTC
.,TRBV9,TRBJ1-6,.,CASSGPSSDNSPLHF,TGTGCCAGCAGTGGACCTAGCAGCGATAATTCACCCCTCCACTTT
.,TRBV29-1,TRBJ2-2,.,CSVVRTNTGELFF,TGCAGCGTTGTCCGGACGAACACCGGGGAGCTGTTTTTT
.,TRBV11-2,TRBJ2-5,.,CASSLDYETQYF,TGTGCCAGCAGCTTAGATTATGAGACCCAGTACTTC
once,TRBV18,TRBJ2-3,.,CASSRGASGDTQYF,TGTGCCAGCTCACGCGGCGCGTCCGGAGATACGCAGTATTTT
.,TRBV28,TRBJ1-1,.,CASDSSLEVMNTEAFF,TGTGCCAGTGATTCCTCTCTGGAGGTTATGAACACTGAAGCTTTCTTT
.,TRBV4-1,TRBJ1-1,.,CASSQDAGPNLDEAFF,TGCGCCAGCAGCCAAGATGCCGGGCCCAACCTTGATGAAGCTTTCTTT
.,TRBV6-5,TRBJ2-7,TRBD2,CASSYSRGGGHEQYF,TGTGCCAGCAGTTACTCTCGCGGGGGGGGCCACGAGCAGTACTTC
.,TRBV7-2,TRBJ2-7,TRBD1,CASSSRDRDSYEQYF,TGTGCCAGCAGCAGCCGGGACAGGGACTCCTACGAGCAGTACTTC
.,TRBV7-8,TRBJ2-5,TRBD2,CASSPPSGRQETQYF,TGTGCCAGCAGCCCACCGAGCGGGAGACAAGAGACCCAGTACTTC
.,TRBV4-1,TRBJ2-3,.,CASSQEGRTATDTQYF,TGCGCCAGCAGCCAAGAGGGGAGGACAGCCACAGATACGCAGTATTTT
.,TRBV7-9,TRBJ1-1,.,CASSSAGQVPEAFF,TGTGCCAGCAGCTCTGCCGGTCAGGTGCCTGAAGCTTTCTTT
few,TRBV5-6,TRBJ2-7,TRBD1,CASSLGDSSYEQYF,TGTGCCAGCAGCTTGGGGGACAGCTCCTACGAGCAGTACTTC
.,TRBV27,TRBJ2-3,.,CASSERTGGADTQYF,TGTGCCAGCAGTGAGCGGACAGGCGGGGCAGATACGCAGTATTTT
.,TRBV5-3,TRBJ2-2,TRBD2,CARSSGELASNTGELFF,TGTGCCAGAAGCTCCGGGGAACTAGCGTCGAACACCGGGGAGCTGTTTTTT
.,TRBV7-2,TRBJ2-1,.,CASSLVAANEQFF,TGTGCCAGCAGCTTAGTGGCCGCGAATGAGCAGTTCTTC
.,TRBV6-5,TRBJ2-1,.,CASSPSQVFNEQFF,TGTGCCAGCAGCCCATCACAGGTATTCAATGAGCAGTTCTTC
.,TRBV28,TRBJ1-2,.,CATLQPGGGGRYGYTF,TGTGCCACCCTCCAACCGGGGGGCGGAGGTCGCTATGGCTACACCTTC
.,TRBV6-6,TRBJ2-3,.,CASSHLAFGTDTQYF,TGTGCCAGCAGTCACCTAGCGTTCGGCACAGATACGCAGTATTTT
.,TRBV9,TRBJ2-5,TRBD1,CASSATGGQETQYF,TGTGCCAGCAGCGCGACAGGGGGACAAGAGACCCAGTACTTC
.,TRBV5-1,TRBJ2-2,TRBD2,CASSLGLAGAIGNTGELFF,TGCGCCAGCAGCTTAGGACTAGCGGGGGCAATCGGAAACACCGGGGAGCTGTTTTTT
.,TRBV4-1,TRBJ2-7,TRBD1,CASSQAPGTGANEQYF,TGCGCCAGCAGCCAAGCCCCCGGGACAGGGGCCAACGAGCAGTACTTC
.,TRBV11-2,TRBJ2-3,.,CASSLMAGPSTDTQYF,TGTGCCAGCAGCTTAATGGCAGGTCCGAGCACAGATACGCAGTATTTT
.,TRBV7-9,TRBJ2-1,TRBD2,CASSRGAGALENEQFF,TGTGCCAGCAGCCGTGGAGCGGGAGCTCTTGAAAATGAGCAGTTCTTC
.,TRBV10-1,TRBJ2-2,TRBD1,CASSVTGTGNTGELFF,TGCGCCAGCAGTGTTACCGGGACAGGGAACACCGGGGAGCTGTTTTTT
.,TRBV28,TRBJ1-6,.,CASSFRANSPLHF,TGTGCCAGCAGTTTCAGGGCAAATTCACCCCTCCACTTT
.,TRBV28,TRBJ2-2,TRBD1,CASSLFGQGANTGELFF,TGTGCCAGCAGTTTATTCGGGCAGGGGGCTAATACCGGGGAGCTGTTTTTT
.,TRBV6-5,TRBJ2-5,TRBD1,CASSYSGGSQETQYF,TGTGCCAGCAGTTACTCAGGGGGCTCCCAAGAGACCCAGTACTTC
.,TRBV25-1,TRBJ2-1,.,CASRSRYNEQFF,TGTGCCAGCAGGTCACGGTACAATGAGCAGTTCTTC
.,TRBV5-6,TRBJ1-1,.,CASSLETGMGSEAFF,TGTGCCAGCAGCTTGGAAACAGGGATGGGTTCTGAAGCTTTCTTT
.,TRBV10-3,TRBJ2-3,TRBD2,CAINGAGVADTQYF,TGTGCCATCAACGGAGCGGGAGTGGCAGATACGCAGTATTTT
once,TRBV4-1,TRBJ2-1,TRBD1,CASSQEVSRGYNEQFF,TGCGCCAGCAGCCAAGAAGTGTCCAGGGGGTACAATGAGCAGTTCTTC
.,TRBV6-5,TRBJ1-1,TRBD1,CASSRDREAFF,TGTGCCAGCAGTCGGGACAGAGAAGCTTTCTTT
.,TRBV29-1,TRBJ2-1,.,CSATLAGEQFF,TGCAGCGCCACATTGGCGGGGGAGCAGTTCTTC
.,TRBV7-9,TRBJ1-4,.,CASSLGGSTNEKLFF,TGTGCCAGCAGCTTAGGGGGGTCAACTAATGAAAAACTGTTTTTT
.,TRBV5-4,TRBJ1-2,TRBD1,CASSSKGTGGNYGYTF,TGTGCCAGCAGCTCAAAGGGGACAGGGGGTAACTATGGCTACACCTTC
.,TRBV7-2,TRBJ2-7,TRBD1,CASSSGTAVYEQYF,TGTGCCAGCAGCTCCGGGACAGCCGTCTACGAGCAGTACTTC
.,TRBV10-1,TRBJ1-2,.,CASSEDGGNGYTF,TGCGCCAGCAGTGAGGACGGAGGGAATGGCTACACCTTC
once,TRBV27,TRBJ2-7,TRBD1,CASRYRGSYEQYF,TGTGCCAGCAGGTACAGGGGATCCTACGAGCAGTACTTC
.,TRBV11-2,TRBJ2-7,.,CASSVHLNYEQYF,TGTGCCAGCAGCGTCCATCTGAACTACGAGCAGTACTTC
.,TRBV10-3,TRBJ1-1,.,CAHRQGLNTEAFF,TGTGCCCACAGGCAGGGGTTGAACACTGAAGCTTTCTTT
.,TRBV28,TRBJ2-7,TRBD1,CASSAPRTGIDEQYF,TGTGCCAGCAGTGCCCCCCGGACAGGGATCGACGAGCAGTACTTC
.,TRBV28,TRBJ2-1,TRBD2,CASSLAGGGEEQFF,TGTGCCAGCAGTCTAGCGGGCGGCGGGGAGGAGCAGTTCTTC
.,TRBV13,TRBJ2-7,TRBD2,CASSLGTSPDEQYF,TGTGCCAGCAGCTTGGGGACTAGTCCTGACGAGCAGTACTTC
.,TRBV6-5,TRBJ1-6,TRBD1,CASSPGTGLNSPLHF,TGTGCCAGCAGTCCCGGGACAGGGTTAAATTCACCCCTCCACTTT
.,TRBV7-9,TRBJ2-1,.,CASSLAAGAGENEQFF,TGTGCCAGCAGCTTAGCGGCGGGGGCAGGAGAGAATGAGCAGTTCTTC
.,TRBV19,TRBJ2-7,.,CASSVDRSSYEQYF,TGTGCCAGTAGTGTAGACAGGAGCTCCTACGAGCAGTACTTC
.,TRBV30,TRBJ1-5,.,CAWSEWGANGNQPQHF,TGTGCCTGGAGTGAGTGGGGGGCTAACGGCAATCAGCCCCAGCATTTT
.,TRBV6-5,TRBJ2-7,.,CASSYSWGIEDYEQYF,TGTGCCAGCAGTTACTCGTGGGGGATTGAGGACTACGAGCAGTACTTC